Listed below are T cell receptor beta chains from one sample, sequenced in a study of shared clonotypes between healthy human individuals. Produced via immunoSEQ multiplex PCR; TCRdb's table is partial and in-frame only. The sample records roughly 700,000 clones, about 90% being singletons. Sequenced: memory CD8+ T cells from PBMCs. These receptors were collected from a man aged 18 to 29 in good health. Some clones in this sample may be carry-over from other donors' samples. CDR3s include the opening cysteine and the closing phenylalanine or tryptophan. Fields, in order: CDR3 DNA, CDR3 protein, D gene, clone size, J gene, V gene. D genes are given only for firm matches. Rows give clone size only sometimes, using once, few, many, or a class for an expanded clone.

DNA: TGTGCCAGCAGTCACGGGCTTTCCTACGAGCAGTACTTC
CDR3: CASSHGLSYEQYF
D: -
size: few
J: TRBJ2-7
V: TRBV27

DNA: TGCGCCAGCAGCCAAGTGAGAAATCCCTACGGCGGGGAGCTGTTTTTT
CDR3: CASSQVRNPYGGELFF
D: -
size: -
J: TRBJ2-2
V: TRBV4-3

DNA: TGTGCCAGCAGTAGCCTAGCGGGTTTCTACGAGCAGTACTTC
CDR3: CASSSLAGFYEQYF
D: TRBD2
size: once
J: TRBJ2-7
V: TRBV27

DNA: TGTGCCAGCAGCTTACGGGGGGCAATCTATAGCAATCAGCCCCAGCATTTT
CDR3: CASSLRGAIYSNQPQHF
D: -
size: -
J: TRBJ1-5
V: TRBV7-2

DNA: TGTGCCATCAGTGACCCCGACAGACGAGCCTTAACTAGCGGGAGCACAGATACGCAGTATTTT
CDR3: CAISDPDRRALTSGSTDTQYF
D: TRBD2
size: -
J: TRBJ2-3
V: TRBV10-3

DNA: TGTGCCAGCAGTGTATCCGGGACAATGAACACTGAAGCTTTCTTT
CDR3: CASSVSGTMNTEAFF
D: -
size: few
J: TRBJ1-1
V: TRBV6-1

DNA: TGTGCCATCAGTGAGTCGATGGCTTTGGAGTCCTACGAGCAGTACTTC
CDR3: CAISESMALESYEQYF
D: -
size: -
J: TRBJ2-7
V: TRBV10-3

DNA: TGTGCCAGCAGCTTAGGAGGGGACAGGTGGGATGAGCAGTTCTTC
CDR3: CASSLGGDRWDEQFF
D: TRBD1
size: -
J: TRBJ2-1
V: TRBV13

DNA: TGTGCCAGCAGATACGACCCGGGACAGGGCTACGAGCAGTACTTC
CDR3: CASRYDPGQGYEQYF
D: TRBD1
size: -
J: TRBJ2-7
V: TRBV6-1

DNA: TGTGCCAGTAGTAACGCAGAGAACACTGAAGCTTTCTTT
CDR3: CASSNAENTEAFF
D: -
size: -
J: TRBJ1-1
V: TRBV19

DNA: TGTGCCAGCAGCTCTACAAAGGGACTAGCGGGTATATTCTCCTACGAGCAGTACTTC
CDR3: CASSSTKGLAGIFSYEQYF
D: TRBD2
size: -
J: TRBJ2-7
V: TRBV5-4

DNA: TGTGCCAGCAGCTCGGGACAGGGCCATCAGCCCCAGCATTTT
CDR3: CASSSGQGHQPQHF
D: TRBD1
size: -
J: TRBJ1-5
V: TRBV7-9

DNA: TGTGCCAGCAGCTTAAGAGAGGGCCTAACAGATACGCAGTATTTT
CDR3: CASSLREGLTDTQYF
D: -
size: -
J: TRBJ2-3
V: TRBV11-1

DNA: TGTGCCAGCAGCATCACGCCGGGACTAGCGGGGTACGAGCAGTACTTC
CDR3: CASSITPGLAGYEQYF
D: TRBD2
size: -
J: TRBJ2-7
V: TRBV7-2

DNA: TGTGCCAGCAGCCCCGCCGCAGGTCCCCGGGTATGGACCCAGTACTTC
CDR3: CASSPAAGPRVWTQYF
D: -
size: -
J: TRBJ2-5
V: TRBV7-9

DNA: TGTGCCACCAGCAGCCGGGACAAAGAAAAACTGTTTTTT
CDR3: CATSSRDKEKLFF
D: -
size: -
J: TRBJ1-4
V: TRBV15

DNA: TGTGCCAGCAGCTTGGGCCAAGGCCAGTACGAGCAGTACTTC
CDR3: CASSLGQGQYEQYF
D: -
size: -
J: TRBJ2-7
V: TRBV5-4

DNA: TGTGCCAGCAGCCCGGGGACAGGGAGCTCCTACGAGCAGTACTTC
CDR3: CASSPGTGSSYEQYF
D: TRBD1
size: -
J: TRBJ2-7
V: TRBV9

DNA: TGTGCCAGCAGTCCACTGGAAAGACCTAGGGATACGCAGTATTTT
CDR3: CASSPLERPRDTQYF
D: -
size: -
J: TRBJ2-3
V: TRBV27

DNA: TGCGCCAGCAGTCCGTACGAGCAGTACTTC
CDR3: CASSPYEQYF
D: -
size: -
J: TRBJ2-7
V: TRBV23-1

DNA: TGTGCCAGCAGCACAACAAATCCCAAACTAGCGGGGGTAGCCGGTGAGCAGTTCTTC
CDR3: CASSTTNPKLAGVAGEQFF
D: TRBD2
size: -
J: TRBJ2-1
V: TRBV7-9

DNA: TGCGCCAGCAGCCACCGCCTTCCAGGGAGCTATGGCTACACCTTC
CDR3: CASSHRLPGSYGYTF
D: -
size: once
J: TRBJ1-2
V: TRBV4-1

DNA: TGTGCCAGCAGTTTATCGCCGGACAGCCCCTATGGCTACACCTTC
CDR3: CASSLSPDSPYGYTF
D: -
size: few
J: TRBJ1-2
V: TRBV27

DNA: TGTGCCAGCAGGCAGGGGGGGAACACTGAAGCTTTCTTT
CDR3: CASRQGGNTEAFF
D: TRBD1
size: -
J: TRBJ1-1
V: TRBV6-5

DNA: TGTGCCAGCAGCTTGGGCCTCGGGAATGAGCAGTTCTTC
CDR3: CASSLGLGNEQFF
D: -
size: once
J: TRBJ2-1
V: TRBV7-8

DNA: TGTGCCAGCAGCTTAAATCCCAGAGGGCTCCACTACGAGCAGTACTTC
CDR3: CASSLNPRGLHYEQYF
D: -
size: -
J: TRBJ2-7
V: TRBV7-9

DNA: TGTGCCAGCAGAGTACTGGGAGGGGTCGAGCAGTACTTC
CDR3: CASRVLGGVEQYF
D: TRBD2
size: -
J: TRBJ2-7
V: TRBV27

DNA: TGTGCCAGCGGTGACAGGGGGCTTCACTATGGCTACACCTTC
CDR3: CASGDRGLHYGYTF
D: TRBD1
size: few
J: TRBJ1-2
V: TRBV27

DNA: TGTGCCAGTAGTATAATAGACGGGGGGTTTCAGCCCCAGCATTTT
CDR3: CASSIIDGGFQPQHF
D: -
size: -
J: TRBJ1-5
V: TRBV19

DNA: TGTGCCAGCAGTTACTCGAGTGGCGGGAATCAGCCCCAGCATTTT
CDR3: CASSYSSGGNQPQHF
D: -
size: -
J: TRBJ1-5
V: TRBV6-5

DNA: TGCGCCAGCAGTGAGTTACGAAACATTCAGTACTTC
CDR3: CASSELRNIQYF
D: -
size: -
J: TRBJ2-4
V: TRBV10-2

DNA: TGCGCCAGCAGCCGAGCCCTAGCTAGCTCCTACAATGAGCAGTTCTTC
CDR3: CASSRALASSYNEQFF
D: -
size: -
J: TRBJ2-1
V: TRBV4-1